This record concerns one TCR beta chain sequence. The germline V gene encodes CDR1 SGHDT and CDR2 YYEEEE. This CDR3 comprises 17 residues. Trimming stripped 0 bases from V and 5 bases from J, with 18 bases between. These data originate in a study of graft-versus-host responses after intestinal transplantation. Study summary: Every one of the recipients received anti-thymocyte globulin induction and afterwards took tacrolimus and steroids for approximately 3 years.

Measured with immunoSEQ multiplex PCR; TCRdb has only the in-frame clones, and not every one. The repertoire has around 10,000 clones, more than 85% of them found once; the top ten carry roughly 5.4%. Material: PBMCs, obtained about 70 days after transplant. The clonotype comes from a human patient who received an intestinal transplant, so some T cells may come from the graft donor. The chain is built from TRBV5-6 and TRBJ1-5; no reliable D call. The CDR3 region is CASSLAVDPKRYQPQHF. The CDR3 region has the DNA TGTGCCAGCAGCTTGGCCGTGGACCCAAAGAGGTATCAGCCCCAGCATTTT. Based on the CDR3 plus reference TRBV5-6 and TRBJ1-5, the full variable domain is DAGVTQSPTHLIKTRGQQVTLRCSPKSGHDTVSWYQQALGQGPQFIFQYYEEEERQRGNFPDRFSGHQFPNYSSELNVNALLLGDSALYLCASSLAVDPKRYQPQHFGDGTRLSIL.